This T cell receptor beta chain stems from a study of cytomegalovirus exposure and HLA in healthy donors. General observations from the study: The authors later found most CMV-associated TCR beta chains appeared HLA-restricted.

Details on this clone: Its antigen is unknown.

V was shortened by 1 base and J by 4 bases, with 10 bases between the two germline ends. Germline loops: CDR1 MGHRA, CDR2 YSYEKL. The CDR3 loop spans 14 amino acids. Primers included in the PCR were 60 Vbeta and 13 Jbeta primers. The assay was immunoSEQ multiplex PCR, and TCRdb's table has in-frame clones only and misses some. The sample gives 75,000 to 100,000 clones, around 72% of which show up once; roughly 3.6% is in the top ten. The sample was PBMCs. The chain has TRBV4-1 and TRBJ2-5; D is possibly TRBD2 (7 bases). The receptor was derived from a man aged 40-49 years in good health and CMV-seronegative. CDR3 region: CASSQVGGPETQYF. The CDR3 nucleotides are TGCGCCAGCAGCCAAGTGGGGGGGCCAGAGACCCAGTACTTC.